This T cell receptor beta chain derives from a study of T cells after yellow fever vaccination. Overall study results and limits: On re-exposure, the response was weaker but peaked faster, at day 5 versus 15.

In germline, CDR1 is SGHRS, CDR2 YFSETQ. CDR3 length: 14 amino acids. With 4 bases clipped from V and 4 bases from J, the junction kept 7 bases outside the gene matches. Generation of TCR cDNA used 5'RACE template switching (which added a universal primer site and UMIs). TCRdb used MiXCR to reprocess the 5' RACE reads, holding one entry per CDR3 protein. The sample has 550,000 to 750,000 distinct CDR3 sequences; less than 15% are singletons. In the case of this clonotype: Its antigen is still unknown.

The starting material was PBMCs, obtained on the day of the yellow fever booster vaccination. The chain recombines TRBV5-1 with TRBJ1-1, with 7 bases lining up with TRBD1. The sequence derives from a man aged 25-45 years who received the YFV17D yellow fever vaccine. This chain's CDR3 is CASSASSGGTEAFF. The CDR3 DNA reads as TGCGCCAGCAGCGCCTCATCAGGGGGCACTGAAGCTTTCTTT.